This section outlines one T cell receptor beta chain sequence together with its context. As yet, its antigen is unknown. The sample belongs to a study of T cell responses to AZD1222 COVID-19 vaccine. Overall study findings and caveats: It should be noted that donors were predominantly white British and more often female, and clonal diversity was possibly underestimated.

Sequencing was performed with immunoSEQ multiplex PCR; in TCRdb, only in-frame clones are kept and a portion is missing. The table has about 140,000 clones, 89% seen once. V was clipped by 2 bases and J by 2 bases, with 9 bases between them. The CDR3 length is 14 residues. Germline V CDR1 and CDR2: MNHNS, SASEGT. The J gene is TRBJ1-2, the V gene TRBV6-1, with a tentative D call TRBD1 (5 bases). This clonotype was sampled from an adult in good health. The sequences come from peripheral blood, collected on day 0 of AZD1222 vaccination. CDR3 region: CASSEQGHNYGYTF. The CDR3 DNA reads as TGTGCCAGCAGTGAACAGGGCCACAACTATGGCTACACCTTC.